These 21 T cell receptor beta chains originate from one sample sequenced in a study of cytomegalovirus exposure and HLA in healthy donors. PCR amplification relied on 60 Vbeta primers (plus 13 Jbeta primers). Sequencing used immunoSEQ multiplex PCR; TCRdb keeps in-frame clones, though not all of them. The sample holds roughly 130,000 clones, under 85% seen once. Sequenced: PBMCs. Receptors originate from a woman between 45 and 60 years old in good health and CMV-seropositive.

This sequence joins TRBV11-2 and TRBJ1-2; 9 bases map to TRBD1. CDR3 size: 14 residues. Germline loops: CDR1 SGHAT, CDR2 FQNNGV. Trimming at V came to 4 bases and at J to 4 bases, leaving 4 bases not matched to a gene. As DNA, the CDR3 is TGTGCCAGCAGCTCCGGGACAGGGCCCTATGGCTACACCTTC. Translating gives CASSSGTGPYGYTF.

The chain combines TRBV27 with TRBJ2-7; the D gene is possibly TRBD2 (6 bases). CDR3 length: 15 amino acids. Per germline, CDR1 MNHEY and CDR2 SMNVEV (reference sequence). V lost 3 bases and J 0 bases, leaving 12 bases between the germline ends. CDR3 in amino acids: CASSLSVGGSYEQYF. The DNA of the CDR3 is TGTGCCAGCAGTTTGTCGGTCGGGGGCTCCTACGAGCAGTACTTC.

The gene calls are TRBV9 and TRBJ2-1; 9 nucleotides align to TRBD2. From germline, CDR1 is SGDLS and CDR2 YYNGEE. V shed 4 bases, J shed 8 bases, and the junction held 10 bases outside the gene matches. The CDR3 is 15 residues long. The CDR3: CASSLAGGVGDEQFF. In DNA, the CDR3 is TGTGCCAGCAGCCTTGCGGGGGGGGTTGGTGATGAGCAGTTCTTC.

J is TRBJ2-7 and V is TRBV18; D is possibly TRBD2 (7 bases). Trimming pared 6 bases from V and 5 bases from J, leaving 11 bases between. Germline CDR1 KGHSH, CDR2 LQKENI. The CDR3 is 12 residues long. The CDR3 is CASSMGGHEQYF. CDR3 coding DNA: TGTGCCAGCTCGATGGGGGGGCACGAGCAGTACTTC.

In its sample, this clone was seen once. The rearrangement joins TRBV5-1 to TRBJ2-1; the match to TRBD2 covers 8 bases. Trimming at V came to 4 bases and at J to 3 bases, leaving 3 bases not matched to a gene. Looked up from germline, CDR1 is SGHRS and CDR2 is YFSETQ. CDR3 length equals 14 residues. The CDR3 here is CASSGREDYNEQFF. In DNA form, the CDR3 reads TGCGCCAGCAGCGGGCGGGAGGACTACAATGAGCAGTTCTTC.

The chain employs TRBV6-1 and TRBJ2-5, with TRBD1 matching 7 bases. J lost 5 bases, V lost 7 bases, and 10 bases had no gene match. Germline V gene sequence: CDR1 MNHNS, CDR2 SASEGT. This CDR3 comprises 14 residues. The DNA of the CDR3 is TGTGCCAGCAATAGACAGGGAGATTGGGAGACCCAGTACTTC. Translating gives CASNRQGDWETQYF.

V usage is TRBV27 and J usage is TRBJ1-4, with a tentative D call TRBD1 (6 bases). The germline CDR1 and CDR2 sequences are MNHEY and SMNVEV (reference sequence). Trimming removed 4 bases at V and 4 bases at J, with 10 bases between. The CDR3 sequence is 14 residues long. In DNA form, the CDR3 reads TGTGCCAGCAGTTACGCAGGGGTTAATGAAAAACTGTTTTTT. This codes for CASSYAGVNEKLFF.

V is TRBV5-1 and J is TRBJ2-5; tentatively, D is TRBD1 (5 bases). This CDR3 spans 13 amino acids. V lost 0 bases to trimming and J lost 5 bases, with 8 bases between them. Germline lookup yields CDR1 SGHRS and CDR2 YFSETQ. The CDR3 loop is CASSLGGLETQYF. In DNA form, the CDR3 reads TGCGCCAGCAGCTTGGGGGGCCTCGAGACCCAGTACTTC.

The chain employs TRBV4-1 and TRBJ1-2; TRBD1 is a possible D gene (5 bases). From germline, CDR1 is MGHRA and CDR2 YSYEKL. The V and J ends lost 0 bases and 5 bases respectively, with 19 bases between them. The CDR3 extends over 17 amino acids. DNA of the CDR3: TGCGCCAGCAGCCAAGATATGATAGGAAGGGGTTCATATGGCTACACCTTC. Residues: CASSQDMIGRGSYGYTF.

As regards this clone: A junction boundary mismatches the germline segment, possibly from a read error. The chain recombines TRBV5-4 with TRBJ1-1; 7 nucleotides agree with TRBD1. The CDR3 is made up of 15 amino acids. Germline CDR1 reads SGHNT; CDR2 reads YYREEE (reference sequence). DNA for the CDR3: TGTTCCAGCAGCCCCCCCGGGGACAGGAACACTGAAGCTTTCTTT. It specifies CSSSPPGDRNTEAFF.

The V and J genes are TRBV5-4 and TRBJ1-2, with 7 bases matching TRBD1. The CDR3 is made up of 14 amino acids. Germline V gene sequence: CDR1 SGHNT, CDR2 YYREEE (reference sequence). Unmatched junction bases numbered 5, after V lost 2 bases and J lost 4 bases. CDR3 amino acids: CASSFGQAGYGYTF. Written as DNA, the CDR3 is TGTGCCAGCAGCTTCGGACAGGCTGGCTATGGCTACACCTTC. The full variable domain, in which reference TRBV5-4 and TRBJ1-2 provide the parts outside the CDR3, is ETGVTQSPTHLIKTRGQQVTLRCSSQSGHNTVSWYQQALGQGPQFIFQYYREEENGRGNFPPRFSGLQFPNYSSELNVNALELDDSALYLCASSFGQAGYGYTFGSGTRLTVV.

This clone was counted only a few times. The chain employs TRBV13 and TRBJ1-2, with D tentatively TRBD1 (5 bases). The CDR3 runs to 13 residues. V dropped 2 bases and J dropped 4 bases, with 8 bases sitting between them. Looked up from germline, CDR1 is PRHDT and CDR2 is FYEKMQ (reference sequence). The CDR3 nucleotides are TGTGCCAGCAGCTTAAGGACAACCTATGGCTACACCTTC. This sequence encodes CASSLRTTYGYTF.

The chain couples TRBV7-9 to TRBJ2-3; a weak D match, TRBD1 (6 bases). Deletions cut 6 bases from V and 2 bases from J, with 15 bases between. Germline values: CDR1 SEHNR, CDR2 FQNEAQ (reference sequence). The CDR3 runs to 15 residues. The CDR3 reads CASSRDTPVTDTQYF. The CDR3 DNA is TGTGCCAGCAGTCGGGACACTCCGGTCACAGATACGCAGTATTTT.

The chain combines TRBV5-4 with TRBJ2-2, with 7 bases fitting TRBD1. Germline CDR1 reads SGHNT; CDR2 reads YYREEE (reference sequence). The CDR3 has 17 amino acids. Trimming removed 2 bases from V and 6 bases from J; junction bases left unmatched: 13. The CDR3 bases are TGTGCCAGCAGCTTTCCAAGGGGGCCGGGGCTGGCCGGGGAGCTGTTTTTT. It translates to CASSFPRGPGLAGELFF.

This sequence joins TRBV28 and TRBJ2-5; perhaps TRBD1 as D (6 bases). Germline assignment: CDR1 MDHEN and CDR2 SYDVKM. CDR3 length equals 14 residues. Trimming stripped 3 bases from V and 2 bases from J, with 10 bases between. DNA of the CDR3: TGTGCCAGCAGTTTTAGTCAGGGGCAAGAGACCCAGTACTTC. The encoded protein is CASSFSQGQETQYF. The variable domain in full, completed from reference TRBV28 and TRBJ2-5, reads DVKVTQSSRYLVKRTGEKVFLECVQDMDHENMFWYRQDPGLGLRLIYFSYDVKMKEKGDIPEGYSVSREKKERFSLILESASTNQTSMYLCASSFSQGQETQYFGPGTRLLVL.

This chain connects TRBV7-9 to TRBJ2-7, with D possibly TRBD2 on 7 matching bases. Trimming took off 4 bases at V and 7 bases at J, with 20 bases between the two ends. This CDR3 is built from 15 residues. Germline V gene data show CDR1 as SEHNR and CDR2 as FQNEAQ (reference sequence). The chain's CDR3 is CASSYERAGAREQYF. The CDR3, as DNA: TGTGCCAGCAGCTACGAAAGGGCGGGGGCGAGGGAGCAGTACTTC. The variable domain in full, with the rest retrieved from reference TRBV7-9 and TRBJ2-7, is DTGVSQNPRHKITKRGQNVTFRCDPISEHNRLYWYRQTLGQGPEFLTYFQNEAQLEKSRLLSDRFSAERPKGSFSTLEIQRTEQGDSAMYLCASSYERAGAREQYFGPGTRLTVT.

The V call is TRBV11-3, the J call TRBJ1-1, with 10 bases identical to TRBD1. The CDR3 totals 15 residues. V lost 6 bases and J lost 6; bases outside the gene matches: 10. In germline, CDR1 is SGHNT, CDR2 YENEEA. CDR3 in DNA: TGTGCCAGCAGGCCGAGACAGGGGGCGGCGGCTGAAGCTTTCTTT. Its protein product is CASRPRQGAAAEAFF.

The chain uses TRBV2 and TRBJ2-5; D is possibly TRBD2 (7 bases). The CDR3 extends over 12 amino acids. Germline assignment: CDR1 SNHLY and CDR2 FYNNEI. The CDR3 here is CGEGGGGETQYF. As DNA, the CDR3 is TGTGGGGAGGGAGGGGGAGGGGAGACCCAGTACTTC.

This clone was seen only a few times. This sequence joins TRBV7-8 and TRBJ1-1; D may be TRBD1 (5 bases). Per germline, CDR1 SGHVS and CDR2 FQNEAQ. Between the trimmed V and J ends, which lost 0 bases and 6 bases, there was a span of 8 bases. The CDR3 is made up of 13 amino acids. This CDR3 is CASSLAEGAEAFF. CDR3 DNA: TGTGCCAGCAGCTTAGCCGAAGGGGCTGAAGCTTTCTTT.

This clone was seen at least ten times. The chain links TRBV28 to TRBJ1-5; 7 bases agree with TRBD1. CDR3 length: 16 amino acids. J gave up 1 base and V 5 bases, and 8 bases lay outside the gene matches. CDR1 is MDHEN and CDR2 is SYDVKM in the germline V gene. CDR3 coding DNA: TGTGCCAGCAGTCAAAAGACAGGGCTAAGCAATCAGCCCCAGCATTTT. Translation gives CASSQKTGLSNQPQHF.

J is TRBJ1-6 and V is TRBV15, with no clear D. Germline CDR1 reads LNHNV; CDR2 reads YYDKDF (reference sequence). The ends were cut back, 8 bases at V and 5 bases at J, with 16 bases in the middle. The CDR3 is 15 amino acids. Written as DNA, the CDR3 is TGTGCCACCGCCCCTTATGACACAGATAATTCACCCCTCCACTTT. Its protein product is CATAPYDTDNSPLHF.